A single sample gave rise to the 19 T cell receptor beta chains below, sequenced in a study of blood T cells in healthy people across ages. For the second PCR, which ran for about 7 to 11 cycles, a sample-barcoded 5' primer and a J-beta primer mix were used. TCRdb called the 5' RACE reads again in MiXCR, with one record for every CDR3 protein. The sample has over 600,000 distinct CDR3 sequences, about 56% seen once; the top ten hold around a quarter. Sequenced material: blood. Receptors originate from a man aged 35 to 55 in good health.

The rearrangement links TRBV5-1 to TRBJ2-5; TRBD1 matches at 10 bases. This CDR3 contains 16 residues. The trim removed 2 bases at V and 2 bases at J, leaving 6 bases unmatched. Germline CDR1 is SGHRS and CDR2 is YFSETQ. DNA of the CDR3: TGCGCCAGCAGCTTCCAACCGGGACAGGGGCAAGAGACCCAGTACTTC. It translates to CASSFQPGQGQETQYF. Using reference TRBV5-1 and TRBJ2-5 for the parts outside the CDR3, the full variable domain is KAGVTQTPRYLIKTRGQQVTLSCSPISGHRSVSWYQQTPGQGLQFLFEYFSETQRNKGNFPGRFSGRQFSNSRSEMNVSTLELGDSALYLCASSFQPGQGQETQYFGPGTRLLVL.

V usage is TRBV27 and J usage is TRBJ1-6; no definite D call. This CDR3 contains 14 residues. In germline, CDR1 is MNHEY, CDR2 SMNVEV (reference sequence). V lost 2 bases and J 4 bases, leaving 6 bases between the germline ends. In nucleotides, the CDR3 is TGTGCCAGCAGTTTAGAGATTTATAATTCACCCCTCCACTTT. Amino acid sequence: CASSLEIYNSPLHF.

V usage is TRBV6-5 and J usage is TRBJ2-5; D is undetermined. The CDR3 sequence is 16 residues long. V shed 2 bases and J shed 5 bases, with 18 bases lying between them. The germline CDR1 and CDR2 sequences are MNHEY and SVGAGI. In DNA, the CDR3 is TGTGCCAGCAGTTACCGTTTGGGGTCAGTGGGCGAGACCCAGTACTTC. Protein product: CASSYRLGSVGETQYF.

This sequence joins TRBV20-1 and TRBJ2-4; 11 bases align to TRBD1. TRBJ2-5 explains the end of the DNA better; the J call may be wrong. Germline-derived CDR1 and CDR2 are DFQATT and SNEGSKA (reference sequence). The CDR3 loop spans 14 amino acids. In DNA form, the CDR3 reads TGCAGTACCGGAAGAGGGACAGGGGGAGAGACCCAGTACTTC. Amino acid sequence: CSTGRGTGGETQYF.

This clonotype was seen only once. The CDR3 bases are TGTGCCAGCCACCGACGGGCGGGCCTTAGCAATCAGCCCCAGCATTTT. Residues: CASHRRAGLSNQPQHF. The V gene is TRBV11-2, the J gene TRBJ1-5; D is ambiguous. This CDR3 is 16 amino acids long. Trimming removed 8 bases at V and 0 bases at J, with 17 bases between. Germline loops: CDR1 SGHAT, CDR2 FQNNGV.

This clonotype was counted a few times. The chain joins TRBV29-1 to TRBJ1-5, with 10 bases identical to TRBD1. The germline V gene encodes CDR1 SQVTM and CDR2 ANQGSEA. The CDR3 has 14 residues. V gave up 4 bases and J gave up 7 bases; unmatched junction bases: 7. The CDR3 region has the DNA TGCAGCGTTGGCATCGGGGACAGGGGCCAGCCCCAGCATTTT. Translated, it gives CSVGIGDRGQPQHF.

This chain links TRBV29-1 with TRBJ2-1; D remains unclear. Germline loops: CDR1 SQVTM, CDR2 ANQGSEA. V shed 2 bases and J shed 10 bases, with 9 bases lying between them. The CDR3 extends over 11 amino acids. The CDR3 protein is CSVESYEEQFF. The CDR3 DNA sequence: TGCAGCGTTGAATCCTATGAGGAGCAGTTCTTC.

The chain is built from TRBV14 and TRBJ1-6, with TRBD1 identical over 8 bases. After removal of 0 bases from V and 4 bases from J, the junction contained 8 bases not matched to a gene. Germline lookup yields CDR1 SGHDN and CDR2 FVKESK. The CDR3 loop spans 18 amino acids. The CDR3 region is CASSQEPPGGIYNSPLHF. The CDR3 region has the DNA TGTGCCAGCAGCCAAGAACCCCCAGGGGGCATTTATAATTCACCCCTCCACTTT.

This chain uses TRBV9 with TRBJ1-2; 8 bases are shared with TRBD1. From germline, CDR1 is SGDLS and CDR2 YYNGEE. The CDR3 extends over 16 amino acids. V lost 0 bases, J lost 3 bases, and 7 bases stayed unmatched. The CDR3 sequence is CASSVGDQGAYYGYTF. In nucleotides, the CDR3 is TGTGCCAGCAGCGTAGGGGATCAGGGGGCTTACTATGGCTACACCTTC.

This chain links TRBV27 with TRBJ1-4; TRBD1 is a possible D gene (6 bases). This CDR3 region has 15 residues. Trimming stripped 4 bases from V and 5 bases from J, with 14 bases between. Germline CDR1 reads MNHEY; CDR2 reads SMNVEV (reference sequence). This chain's CDR3 is CASSSRTALNEKLFF. In DNA, the CDR3 is TGTGCCAGCAGTTCCCGGACAGCTTTAAATGAAAAACTGTTTTTT.

This clonotype was observed a few times. The chain employs TRBV29-1 and TRBJ1-4; D possibly corresponds to TRBD1 (5 bases). Germline CDR1 is SQVTM and CDR2 is ANQGSEA. The CDR3 totals 13 residues. The V and J ends lost 6 bases and 8 bases respectively, with 16 bases between them. This CDR3 reads CSVADGGIEKLFF. The DNA for the CDR3 is TGCAGCGTGGCCGACGGGGGTATCGAAAAACTGTTTTTT. Looking up the rest from reference TRBV29-1 and TRBJ1-4 gives the full variable domain: SAVISQKPSRDICQRGTSLTIQCQVDSQVTMMFWYRQQPGQSLTLIATANQGSEATYESGFVIDKFPISRPNLTFSTLTVSNMSPEDSSIYLCSVADGGIEKLFFGSGTQLSVL.

The rearrangement joins TRBV10-3 to TRBJ1-1; 11 nucleotides match TRBD1. The CDR3 sequence is 14 residues long. Trimming cost V 10 bases and J 2 bases; bases outside gene matches: 6. The germline CDR1 and CDR2 sequences are ENHRY and SYGVKD. The CDR3 protein is CATWTGGINTEAFF. The CDR3 DNA reads TGTGCCACCTGGACAGGGGGCATCAACACTGAAGCTTTCTTT.

This chain connects TRBV6-6 to TRBJ2-3; TRBD2 matches at 10 bases. Per the germline V gene, CDR1 is MNHNY and CDR2 is SVGAGI (reference sequence). The CDR3 is made up of 17 amino acids. After removal of 6 bases from V and 0 bases from J, the junction contained 9 bases not matched to a gene. CDR3 sequence: CASSLASGGTSTDTQYF. The CDR3 DNA follows: TGTGCCAGCAGCCTTGCTAGCGGGGGAACTAGCACAGATACGCAGTATTTT.

This clonotype occurred a few times. The rearrangement uses TRBV29-1 and TRBJ1-5, with TRBD1 matching over 8 bases. This CDR3 has 14 residues. Germline CDR1 is SQVTM and CDR2 is ANQGSEA. V gave up 4 bases and J gave up 4 bases; unmatched junction bases: 6. The CDR3: CSVGGQGANQPQHF. CDR3 DNA sequence: TGCAGCGTTGGAGGGCAGGGGGCTAATCAGCCCCAGCATTTT.

The count of this clonotype is one. The V call is TRBV28, the J call TRBJ1-5; D is perhaps TRBD1 (6 bases). The germline V gene has CDR1 MDHEN and CDR2 SYDVKM. The germline V and J ends were trimmed by 8 bases and 6 bases, with 17 bases remaining between them. The CDR3 has 14 amino acids. Here the CDR3 reads CASGQQGLGQPQHF. As DNA, the CDR3 is TGTGCCAGCGGCCAACAGGGCTTGGGTCAGCCCCAGCATTTT.

This clonotype has a handful of counts. V is TRBV12-3 or TRBV12-4 and J is TRBJ2-7, with D perhaps given as TRBD1 or TRBD2 (5 bases each). Trimming removed 0 bases from V and 4 bases from J, with 19 bases in between. The CDR3 is 17 residues long. The DNA for the CDR3 is TGTGCCAGCAGTTTAGCCCCGACCGGGACGAAGAAATACGAGCAGTACTTC. It yields the protein CASSLAPTGTKKYEQYF.

This clonotype was observed once. J is TRBJ2-3 and V is TRBV12-3 or TRBV12-4; D gene uncertain. The V end was cut by 4 bases, the J end by 4 bases, with 15 bases between. This CDR3 comprises 15 residues. CDR3 in amino acids: CASSSSREGADTQYF. CDR3 in DNA: TGTGCCAGCAGTTCGTCGAGAGAAGGCGCAGATACGCAGTATTTT.

This rearrangement joins TRBV6-2 or TRBV6-3 to TRBJ2-1; no clear D. Germline CDR1 MNHEY, CDR2 SVGEGT. CDR3 length: 15 amino acids. V dropped 4 bases and J dropped 12 bases, with 22 bases sitting between them. The CDR3 sequence: CASSSTMDRTRLQFF. DNA of the CDR3: TGTGCCAGCAGTTCCACTATGGACCGGACCCGCTTGCAGTTCTTC.

A few counts support this clonotype. This chain connects TRBV9 to TRBJ2-5; the D gene is possibly TRBD2 (6 bases). The germline gives CDR1 SGDLS, CDR2 YYNGEE. The CDR3 extends over 16 amino acids. V lost 3 bases and J 5 bases, leaving 20 bases between the germline ends. The CDR3 bases are TGTGCCAGCAGCGCCCGTTCCTCGGGAGTTAGTGAGACCCAGTACTTC. Translation gives CASSARSSGVSETQYF. The full variable domain, rest sourced from reference TRBV9 and TRBJ2-5, is DSGVTQTPKHLITATGQRVTLRCSPRSGDLSVYWYQQSLDQGLQFLIQYYNGEERAKGNILERFSAQQFPDLHSELNLSSLELGDSALYFCASSARSSGVSETQYFGPGTRLLVL.